This TCR beta chain was recovered during a study of T cell repertoires in cytomegalovirus infection. Study information: Both recently identified HLA-C-restricted and well-studied HLA-B-restricted CMV epitopes were used in the study. CMV infection plus the matching HLA type was flagged by public TCR beta signatures. Notes on the study in general: Predominance within the ex vivo response was attributable to HLA-C-restricted CMV-specific TCR beta clonotypes. Of the TCR beta families, the public ones yielded a cumulative frequency that identified carriers of CMV plus the relevant HLA.

This clonotype was seen a few times. Its antigen is unknown. The CDR3 totals 11 residues. CDR1 and CDR2 (germline): MGHDK, SYGVNS. V dropped 6 bases and J dropped 13 bases, with 12 bases sitting between them. TCRdb used MiXCR to reprocess the reads, holding one entry per CDR3 protein. The sample has about 63,000 distinct CDR3 sequences; roughly 21% are singletons. The source material was CD8+ T cells from cultured PBMCs, sampled from culture after CMV antigen stimulation. The receptor comes from a human donor in good health (CMV status not recorded). Some clones in this sample may be carry-over from other donors' samples. This chain uses TRBV25-1 with TRBJ1-4; TRBD1 is a possible D gene (5 bases). Here the CDR3 DNA reads TGTGCCAGCAGGGGACCCGGGGGACTGTTTTTT. Protein sequence: CASRGPGGLFF.